A selection of T cell receptor beta chains follows, all from one sample in a study of T cells in localized non-small cell lung cancer. Clones were read by immunoSEQ multiplex PCR, and TCRdb kept only the in-frame ones, dropping some. The table has more than 45,000 clones, approximately 90% seen once; the top ten hold 15% to 20%. The sequencing here drew on peripheral blood, taken before any cancer treatment. The receptors originated from a male donor at least 60 years old with stage III squamous cell lung carcinoma. Each CDR3 is given with its conserved first and last residue. D genes are given only for firm matches. Not all rows give a size; the values are once, few, many and, for expanded clones, a class.

TRBJ2-5 NA NA TRBV7-2 TGTGCCAGCAGCTTAGTATTCGGGGAGACCCAGTACTTC CASSLVFGETQYF
TRBJ1-1 NA TRBD1 TRBV6-6 TGTGCCAGCAGTTACGGGACAGGGGCTCCTTTTGAAGCTTTCTTT CASSYGTGAPFEAFF
TRBJ2-6 NA NA TRBV7-2 TGTGCCAGCAGCCCAGGACACTTCTCTGGGGCCAACGTCCTGACTTTC CASSPGHFSGANVLTF
TRBJ2-5 once TRBD1 TRBV5-4 TGTGCCAGCAGCTTACAGGGGGCTGAAGAGACCCAGTACTTC CASSLQGAEETQYF
TRBJ2-4 NA NA TRBV7-9 TGTGCCAGCAGCACGCCCCCTAGGATTCTAGCCAAAAACATTCAGTACTTC CASSTPPRILAKNIQYF
TRBJ2-5 once NA TRBV11-3 TGTGCCAGCAGCTTCCAGGAGGGAGAGACCCAGTACTTC CASSFQEGETQYF
TRBJ1-2 NA TRBD1 TRBV4-2 TGTGCCAGCAGCCAAGATAGGACAGGGGGTCGAGGCTACACCTTC CASSQDRTGGRGYTF
TRBJ2-2 NA NA TRBV27 TGTGCCAGCAGGGAACAAACGGGCACCGGGGAGCTGTTTTTT CASREQTGTGELFF
TRBJ1-6 NA NA TRBV5-6 TGTGCCAGCAGCCCGGACAGCGGGAATTCACCCCTCCACTTT CASSPDSGNSPLHF
TRBJ1-5 NA NA TRBV5-5 TGTGCCAGCAGCTTGGCGGGGGCCATAAATCAGCCCCAGCATTTT CASSLAGAINQPQHF
TRBJ2-1 NA NA TRBV19 TGTGCCAGTAGTATGGGGGTCCCCGAAAATGAGCAGTTCTTC CASSMGVPENEQFF
TRBJ1-2 NA NA TRBV5-1 TGCGCCAGCGCCTCGTCGAGGGATTTCGGGTGGTACACCTTC CASASSRDFGWYTF
TRBJ2-2 once NA TRBV12-1 TGTGCCAGCAGCCCCAGGAGGGAGAACAACACCGGGGAGCTGTTTTTT CASSPRRENNTGELFF
TRBJ2-1 NA TRBD2 TRBV4-3 TGCGCCAGCAGCCAAACTAGCGGGGCCTACAATGAGCAGTTCTTC CASSQTSGAYNEQFF
TRBJ2-7 NA NA TRBV29-1 TGCAGCGTTAGGACGGGGCTTAGCGGCTACGAGCAGTACTTC CSVRTGLSGYEQYF
TRBJ2-1 NA NA TRBV7-2 TGTGCCAGCAGCCCCATCTGGAAGGGCAATGAGCAGTTCTTC CASSPIWKGNEQFF
TRBJ1-5 NA TRBD1 TRBV9 TGTGCCAGCAGCGTTACAGGGGCGGGTCAGCCCCAGCATTTT CASSVTGAGQPQHF
TRBJ1-4 NA NA TRBV19 TGTGCCAGTAGTATAGATTCGTTCAGGGCCGTTAATGAAAAACTGTTTTTT CASSIDSFRAVNEKLFF
TRBJ2-3 NA NA TRBV6-5 TGTGCCAGCAGTATACGGGACTCCCGAGATACGCAGTATTTT CASSIRDSRDTQYF
TRBJ1-3 NA NA TRBV28 TGTGGCAGTAACTCTGGAAACACCATATATTTT CGSNSGNTIYF
TRBJ2-2 once TRBD2 TRBV30 TGTGCCTGGAGCCCCCTTTCTAGCGGGGGGTTCGGGGAGCTGTTTTTT CAWSPLSSGGFGELFF
TRBJ2-5 NA TRBD2 TRBV7-3 TGTGCCATCCTGCCCGGGAGGCGAGAGACCCAGTACTTC CAILPGRRETQYF
TRBJ1-1 NA NA TRBV6-5 TGTGCCAGCAGTTACGGGGTGGTCGCAAACACTGAAGCTTTCTTT CASSYGVVANTEAFF
TRBJ2-7 NA NA TRBV7-8 TGTGCCAGCAGCCTGCACTACGAGCAGTACTTC CASSLHYEQYF
TRBJ2-5 NA TRBD1 TRBV5-1 TGCGCCAGCAGCTCCGGGACAGGCGGAGAGACCCAGTACTTC CASSSGTGGETQYF
TRBJ1-5 NA TRBD1 TRBV6-5 TGTGCCAGCAGCGGGCCGGGACAGGGCGGCCAGCCCCAGCATTTT CASSGPGQGGQPQHF
TRBJ1-2 NA NA TRBV30 TGTGCCTGGAGCGTGAATTACGGCTACACCTTC CAWSVNYGYTF
TRBJ1-1 few NA TRBV5-1 TGCGCCAGCAGCATGAAGAGGGGCACTGAAGCTTTCTTT CASSMKRGTEAFF
TRBJ1-1 NA NA TRBV28 TGTGCCAGCAGTGGACCTGGGACGGGTAACACTGAAGCTTTCTTT CASSGPGTGNTEAFF
TRBJ2-1 NA TRBD2 TRBV19 TGTGCCAGTAGTATATTCGGCGGGGGTACCTACAATGAGCAGTTCTTC CASSIFGGGTYNEQFF
TRBJ2-7 NA NA TRBV9 TGTGCCAGCAGCGCGACAGGGTGGGGGGGGGAGCAGTACTTC CASSATGWGGEQYF
TRBJ2-2 NA TRBD2 TRBV7-2 TGTGCCAGCAGCTTTTTTTTAGGGAGGGCCACCGGGGAGCTGTTTTTT CASSFFLGRATGELFF
TRBJ1-1 NA NA TRBV14 TGTGCCAGCAGCCAAGATCGATGGGGTGCTTTCTTT CASSQDRWGAFF
TRBJ1-2 NA TRBD1 TRBV28 TGTGCCAGCAGTCCGGACAGGGGTCGAAGAAACTATGGCTACACCTTC CASSPDRGRRNYGYTF
TRBJ2-7 NA NA TRBV18 TGTGCCAGCTCACCACGGAACTACGAGCAGTACTTC CASSPRNYEQYF
TRBJ2-3 NA NA TRBV10-3 TGTGCCATCAGCGGACAGCGGGCAGATACGCAGTATTTT CAISGQRADTQYF
TRBJ2-1 NA TRBD2 TRBV7-3 TGTGCCAGCAGCCCAGAGCCCACACTAGCGCATGAGCAGTTCTTC CASSPEPTLAHEQFF
TRBJ2-5 once TRBD2 TRBV7-9 TGTGCCAGCAGCTTCGCGGGGGAAGAGACCCAGTACTTC CASSFAGEETQYF
TRBJ1-2 few TRBD1 TRBV10-1 TGCGCCAGCAGTGAGGCGATAGGGAGGACAGGACTAAACTATGGCTACACCTTC CASSEAIGRTGLNYGYTF
TRBJ1-6 once TRBD1 TRBV2 TGTGCCAGCCGAGACAGGGGAATAATGCCCCTCCACTTT CASRDRGIMPLHF
TRBJ1-6 NA NA TRBV7-9 TGTGCCAGCAGCCAAGGGGAGAGGCGCTCACCCCTCCACTTT CASSQGERRSPLHF
TRBJ1-5 NA NA TRBV6-1 TGTGCATGGGGGACTAGCAATCAGCCCCAGCATTTT CAWGTSNQPQHF
TRBJ2-5 NA NA TRBV11-3 TGTGCCAGCAGCTCACTTAAATACGGACAAGAGACCCAGTACTTC CASSSLKYGQETQYF
TRBJ1-1 few NA TRBV7-9 TGTGCCAGCAGCTTACTCGGAGACACTGAAGCTTTCTTT CASSLLGDTEAFF
TRBJ2-7 NA TRBD2 TRBV19 TGTGCCAGTAGTCCTAGGACTAGCGGGGGGGACTACGAGCAGTACTTC CASSPRTSGGDYEQYF
TRBJ2-7 NA TRBD1 TRBV9 TGTGCCAGCAGCGAAAGGGGGACAGGAGCCTCCTACGAGCAGTACTTC CASSERGTGASYEQYF
TRBJ1-5 NA NA TRBV27 TGTGCCAGCAGTCGACAGGCGGGGCACGGCAATCAGCCCCAGCATTTT CASSRQAGHGNQPQHF
TRBJ1-5 once NA TRBV19 TGTGCCAGTAGCCTAGGGGGGTTGAGCAATCAGCCCCAGCATTTT CASSLGGLSNQPQHF
TRBJ1-3 NA NA TRBV18 TGTGCCAGCTCACCGATGGACGGAAGCTCTGGAAACACCATATATTTT CASSPMDGSSGNTIYF
TRBJ1-1 NA NA TRBV5-4 TGTGCCAGCAGCTATGTAGACAGGAACACTGAAGCTTTCTTT CASSYVDRNTEAFF
TRBJ1-2 NA TRBD1 TRBV19 TGTGCCAGTAGTATCCCCTTAGGGGGCGGCAGCTACACCTTC CASSIPLGGGSYTF
TRBJ2-4 NA NA TRBV6-5 TGTGCCAGCAGTTACTCCGTGGGTGGAAACATTCAGTACTTC CASSYSVGGNIQYF
TRBJ1-1 NA TRBD1 TRBV6-5 TGTGCCAGCAGACTACAGGGGCTGAACACTGAAGCTTTCTTT CASRLQGLNTEAFF